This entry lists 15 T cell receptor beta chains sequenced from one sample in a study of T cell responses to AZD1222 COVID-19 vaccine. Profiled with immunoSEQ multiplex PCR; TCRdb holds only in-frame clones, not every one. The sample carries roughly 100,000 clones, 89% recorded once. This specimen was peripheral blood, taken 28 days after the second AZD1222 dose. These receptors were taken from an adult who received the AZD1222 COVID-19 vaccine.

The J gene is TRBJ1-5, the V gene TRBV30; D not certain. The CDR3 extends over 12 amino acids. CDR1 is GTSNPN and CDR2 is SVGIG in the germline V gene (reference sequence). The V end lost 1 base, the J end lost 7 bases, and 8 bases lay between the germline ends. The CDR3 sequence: CAWSAPGQPQHF. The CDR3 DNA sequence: TGTGCCTGGAGTGCACCGGGGCAGCCCCAGCATTTT.

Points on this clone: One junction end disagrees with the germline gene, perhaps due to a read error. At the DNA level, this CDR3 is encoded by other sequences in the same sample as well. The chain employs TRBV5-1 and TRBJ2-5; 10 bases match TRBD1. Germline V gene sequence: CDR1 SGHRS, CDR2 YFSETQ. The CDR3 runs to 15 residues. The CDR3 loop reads CASSTRQGARETQYF. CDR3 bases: TGTGCCAGCAGCACCAGACAGGGGGCTAGGGAGACCCAGTACTTC.

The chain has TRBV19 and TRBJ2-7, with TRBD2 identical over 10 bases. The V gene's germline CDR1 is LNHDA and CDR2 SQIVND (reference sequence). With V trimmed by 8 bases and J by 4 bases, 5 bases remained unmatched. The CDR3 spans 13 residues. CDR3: CASASGSVYEQYF. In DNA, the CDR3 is TGTGCCAGTGCTAGCGGGAGCGTGTACGAGCAGTACTTC.

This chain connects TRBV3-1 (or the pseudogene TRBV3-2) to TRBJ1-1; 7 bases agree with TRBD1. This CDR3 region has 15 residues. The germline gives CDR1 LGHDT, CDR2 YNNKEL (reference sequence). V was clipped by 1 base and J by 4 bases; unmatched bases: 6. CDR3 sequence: CASSQVWQGVTEAFF. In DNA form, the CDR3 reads TGTGCCAGCAGCCAAGTATGGCAGGGGGTCACTGAAGCTTTCTTT.

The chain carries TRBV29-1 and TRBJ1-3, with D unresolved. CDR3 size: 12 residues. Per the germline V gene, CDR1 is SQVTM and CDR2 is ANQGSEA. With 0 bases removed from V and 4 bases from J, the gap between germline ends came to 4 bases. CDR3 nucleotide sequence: TGCAGCGTTGAAGAAGGCGGAAACACCATATATTTT. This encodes CSVEEGGNTIYF.

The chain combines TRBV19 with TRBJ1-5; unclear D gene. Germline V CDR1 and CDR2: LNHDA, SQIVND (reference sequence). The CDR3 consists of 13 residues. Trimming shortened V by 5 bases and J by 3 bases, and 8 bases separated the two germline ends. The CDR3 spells CASSPLVNQPQHF. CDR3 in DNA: TGTGCCAGTAGTCCCTTGGTCAATCAGCCCCAGCATTTT. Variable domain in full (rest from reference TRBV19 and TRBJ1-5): DGGITQSPKYLFRKEGQNVTLSCEQNLNHDAMYWYRQDPGQGLRLIYYSQIVNDFQKGDIAEGYSVSREKKESFPLTVTSAQKNPTAFYLCASSPLVNQPQHFGDGTRLSIL.

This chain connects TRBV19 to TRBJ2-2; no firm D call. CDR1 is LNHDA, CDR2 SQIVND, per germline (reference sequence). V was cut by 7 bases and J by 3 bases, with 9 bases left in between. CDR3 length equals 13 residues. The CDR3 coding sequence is TGTGCCAGTAAGGAAAGGGACACCGGGGAGCTGTTTTTT. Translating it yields CASKERDTGELFF.

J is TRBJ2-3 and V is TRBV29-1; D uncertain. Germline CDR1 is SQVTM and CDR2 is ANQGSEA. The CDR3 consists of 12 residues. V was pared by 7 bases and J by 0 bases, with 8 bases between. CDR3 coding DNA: TGCAGCGCCGGAGTGAGCACAGATACGCAGTATTTT. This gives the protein CSAGVSTDTQYF.

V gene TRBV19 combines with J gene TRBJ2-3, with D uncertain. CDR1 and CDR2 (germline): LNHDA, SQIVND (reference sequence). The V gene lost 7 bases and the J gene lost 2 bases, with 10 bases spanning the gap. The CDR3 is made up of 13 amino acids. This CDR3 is CASNKRSTDTQYF. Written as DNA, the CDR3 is TGTGCCAGTAACAAGCGATCCACAGATACGCAGTATTTT. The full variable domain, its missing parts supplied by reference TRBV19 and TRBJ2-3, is DGGITQSPKYLFRKEGQNVTLSCEQNLNHDAMYWYRQDPGQGLRLIYYSQIVNDFQKGDIAEGYSVSREKKESFPLTVTSAQKNPTAFYLCASNKRSTDTQYFGPGTRLTVL.

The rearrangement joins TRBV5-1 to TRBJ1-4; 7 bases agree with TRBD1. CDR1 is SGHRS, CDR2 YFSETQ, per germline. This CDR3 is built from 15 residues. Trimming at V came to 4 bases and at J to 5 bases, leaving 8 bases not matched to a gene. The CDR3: CASSPGGGQNEKLFF. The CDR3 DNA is TGCGCCAGCAGCCCGGGAGGGGGCCAAAATGAAAAACTGTTTTTT.

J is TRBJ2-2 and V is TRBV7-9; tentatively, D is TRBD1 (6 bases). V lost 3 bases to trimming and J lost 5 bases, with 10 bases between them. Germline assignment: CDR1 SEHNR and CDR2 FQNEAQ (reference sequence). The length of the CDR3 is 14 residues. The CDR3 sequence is CASSLTQGTGELFF. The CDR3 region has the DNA TGTGCCAGCAGCTTGACACAGGGAACCGGGGAGCTGTTTTTT.

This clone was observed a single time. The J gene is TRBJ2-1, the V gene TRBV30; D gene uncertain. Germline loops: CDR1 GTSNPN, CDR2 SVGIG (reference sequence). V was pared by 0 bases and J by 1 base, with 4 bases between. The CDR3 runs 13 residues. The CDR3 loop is CAWSVQSYNEQFF. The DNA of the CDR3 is TGTGCCTGGAGTGTGCAGTCCTACAATGAGCAGTTCTTC.

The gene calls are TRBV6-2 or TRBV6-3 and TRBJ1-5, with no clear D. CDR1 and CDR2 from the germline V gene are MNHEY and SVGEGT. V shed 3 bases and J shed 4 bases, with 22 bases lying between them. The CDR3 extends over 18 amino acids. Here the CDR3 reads CASSYTPQVLGGNQPQHF. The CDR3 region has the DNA TGTGCCAGCAGTTATACCCCCCAGGTTCTCGGTGGTAATCAGCCCCAGCATTTT.

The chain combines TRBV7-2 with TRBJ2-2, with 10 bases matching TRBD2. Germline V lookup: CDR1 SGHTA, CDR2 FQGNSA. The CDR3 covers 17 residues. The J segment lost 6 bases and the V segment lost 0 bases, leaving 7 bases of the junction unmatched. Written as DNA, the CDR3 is TGTGCCAGCAGCTTAGCGGCTAGCGGGAGCTTATCCGGGGAGCTGTTTTTT. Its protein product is CASSLAASGSLSGELFF.

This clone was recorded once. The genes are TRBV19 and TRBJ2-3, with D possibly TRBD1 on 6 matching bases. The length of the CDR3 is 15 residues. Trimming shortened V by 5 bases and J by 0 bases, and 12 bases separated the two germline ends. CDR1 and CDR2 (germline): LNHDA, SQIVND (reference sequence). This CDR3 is CASSPGQTSTDTQYF. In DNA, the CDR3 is TGTGCCAGTAGTCCAGGACAGACTAGCACAGATACGCAGTATTTT.